This TCR beta chain was sequenced in a study of metastatic and nonmetastatic thyroid tumors. Overall study: Repertoires were compared across blood and tumor or nodule tissue from malignant and benign thyroid patients.

Ahead of thyroid surgery, no patient had received treatment of any kind. This CDR3 has 16 residues. Trimming left V 5 bases short and J 0 bases short, with 14 bases between. Per the germline V gene, CDR1 is SGHTA and CDR2 is FQGNSA. The sample holds many counts of this clone. In the authors' workflow: Researchers built a distant-metastasis classifier for papillary thyroid cancer that drew on CDR3 differences across clinicopathological groups. MiXCR reprocessed the PCR reads for TCRdb. These V and J calls are TCRdb output, not the study's own analysis. This sample has tens of thousands of clones, with around 14% found just once.

Sequenced: blood. This sequence originates from a male donor with papillary thyroid cancer or a benign thyroid nodule (not recorded which). Some clones in this sample may be carry-over from other donors' samples. This sequence joins TRBV7-2 and TRBJ1-3; D unclear. CDR3 in amino acids: CASSLESTLSGNTIYF. In DNA, the CDR3 is TGTGCCAGCAGCCTGGAGAGCACGCTCTCTGGAAACACCATATATTTT. Complete variable domain (other parts from reference TRBV7-2 and TRBJ1-3): GAGVSQSPSNKVTEKGKDVELRCDPISGHTALYWYRQSLGQGLEFLIYFQGNSAPDKSGLPSDRFSAERTGGSVSTLTIQRTQQEDSAVYLCASSLESTLSGNTIYFGEGSWLTVV.